The 20 T cell receptor beta chains in this list originate from one sample, sequenced in a study of cytomegalovirus exposure and HLA in healthy donors. Researchers ran the PCR with 60 Vbeta and 13 Jbeta primers. Repertoires were generated with immunoSEQ multiplex PCR, while TCRdb's copy carries only in-frame clones and drops some. The repertoire holds 95,000 to 150,000 clones, with 65% to 85% as singletons. Sequencing used PBMCs. Receptor source: a man in his forties or fifties in good health and CMV-seronegative.

V usage is TRBV29-1 and J usage is TRBJ2-5, with D possibly being TRBD1 (6 bases). V lost 4 bases and J lost 4, with 10 bases in between. CDR1 and CDR2 (germline): SQVTM, ANQGSEA. The CDR3 covers 12 residues. Written as DNA, the CDR3 is TGCAGCGTTGCGGGACAACCAGAGACCCAGTACTTC. It encodes CSVAGQPETQYF.

The chain joins TRBV6-4 to TRBJ2-3, with a weak D call TRBD1 (5 bases). V lost 3 bases to trimming and J lost 0 bases, with 10 bases between them. There are 15 residues in the CDR3. CDR1 MRHNA and CDR2 SNTAGT come from the germline V gene. The DNA for the CDR3 is TGTGCCAGCAGTGAGGGGCACCATAGCACAGATACGCAGTATTTT. Its translation is CASSEGHHSTDTQYF.

The J gene is TRBJ2-1, the V gene TRBV9, with TRBD2 identical over 7 bases. V was pared by 0 bases and J by 10 bases, with 13 bases of the junction left unmatched. The germline gives CDR1 SGDLS, CDR2 YYNGEE. There are 16 residues in the CDR3. The CDR3 reads CASSVAPRAGDTEQFF. The CDR3 DNA is TGTGCCAGCAGCGTAGCCCCCAGGGCGGGGGATACGGAGCAGTTCTTC. The whole variable domain, remainder taken from reference TRBV9 and TRBJ2-1, is DSGVTQTPKHLITATGQRVTLRCSPRSGDLSVYWYQQSLDQGLQFLIQYYNGEERAKGNILERFSAQQFPDLHSELNLSSLELGDSALYFCASSVAPRAGDTEQFFGPGTRLTVL.

This chain uses TRBV10-3 with TRBJ1-5; D ambiguous. Looked up from germline, CDR1 is ENHRY and CDR2 is SYGVKD. Trimming took off 3 bases at V and 3 bases at J, with 12 bases between the two ends. This CDR3 spans 15 amino acids. The CDR3 reads CAISENLADNQPQHF. The CDR3 bases are TGTGCCATCAGTGAAAACTTGGCGGACAATCAGCCCCAGCATTTT.

This chain connects TRBV13 to TRBJ2-7, with 8 nucleotides matching TRBD1. V was clipped by 4 bases and J by 3 bases; unmatched bases: 8. The V gene's germline CDR1 is PRHDT and CDR2 FYEKMQ (reference sequence). CDR3 length: 15 amino acids. DNA for the CDR3: TGTGCCAGCAGCTCGAAGACAGGGGTGGGCTACGAGCAGTACTTC. Translated, it gives CASSSKTGVGYEQYF. The whole variable domain, filled in from reference TRBV13 and TRBJ2-7, reads AAGVIQSPRHLIKEKRETATLKCYPIPRHDTVYWYQQGPGQDPQFLISFYEKMQSDKGSIPDRFSAQQFSDYHSELNMSSLELGDSALYFCASSSKTGVGYEQYFGPGTRLTVT.

This clone was counted a single time. The J gene is TRBJ2-7, the V gene TRBV14; D remains unclear. The CDR3 is 13 amino acids. V gave up 2 bases and J gave up 5 bases, with 10 bases separating them. Per the germline V gene, CDR1 is SGHDN and CDR2 is FVKESK. As DNA, the CDR3 is TGTGCCAGCAGCCAATTCGGTATAGACGAGCAGTACTTC. As protein: CASSQFGIDEQYF.

J is TRBJ1-4 and V is TRBV6-5, with D perhaps matching TRBD1 (5 bases). This CDR3 has 13 amino acids. The V end lost 7 bases, the J end lost 2 bases, and 8 bases lay between the germline ends. CDR1 is MNHEY and CDR2 is SVGAGI in the germline V gene. In nucleotides, the CDR3 is TGTGCCAGCACAGGGTTGACTAATGAAAAACTGTTTTTT. It encodes CASTGLTNEKLFF.

This clone was detected once. DNA of the CDR3: TGTGCCAGTAGTATCGGGACACGAGATTCACCCCTCCACTTT. Amino acids: CASSIGTRDSPLHF. The genes are TRBV19 and TRBJ1-6; D perhaps matches TRBD1 (6 bases). CDR1 and CDR2 from the germline V gene are LNHDA and SQIVND (reference sequence). The CDR3 is 14 residues long. Trimming took off 3 bases at V and 8 bases at J, with 11 bases between the two ends.

The rearrangement uses TRBV27 and TRBJ2-2; TRBD2 matches 10 bases. V lost 6 bases and J lost 7; bases outside the gene matches: 8. Germline-derived CDR1 and CDR2 are MNHEY and SMNVEV (reference sequence). The CDR3 spans 15 residues. For the CDR3, the DNA is TGTGCCAGCAGCTCTAGCGGGAGTTGGATCGGGGAGCTGTTTTTT. It translates to CASSSSGSWIGELFF.

The genes are TRBV12-5 and TRBJ2-1; possibly TRBD2 for D (5 bases). CDR3 length: 14 amino acids. V lost 3 bases and J 3 bases, leaving 9 bases between the germline ends. Looked up from germline, CDR1 is LGHNT and CDR2 is FRNRAP. Written as DNA, the CDR3 is TGTGCTAGTGGTTTCGAGGGTAACTACAATGAGCAGTTCTTC. Translation gives CASGFEGNYNEQFF.

V gene TRBV19 combines with J gene TRBJ2-2; the match to TRBD1 covers 7 bases. The V and J ends lost 8 bases and 4 bases, in that order; junction bases with no gene match: 10. CDR1 and CDR2 (germline): LNHDA, SQIVND (reference sequence). There are 15 residues in the CDR3. CDR3 DNA sequence: TGTGCCAGTGGCGGTCGGGACAGTGCCACCGGGGAGCTGTTTTTT. Its translation: CASGGRDSATGELFF.

CDR3 DNA: TGTGCCAGTAGTATGGGCGGGGGAGACCAGCCCCAGCATTTT. Translating gives CASSMGGGDQPQHF. The chain uses TRBV19 and TRBJ1-5; the D gene is possibly TRBD1 (5 bases). V was cut by 3 bases and J by 7 bases, with 13 bases left in between. This CDR3 has 14 amino acids. In germline, CDR1 is LNHDA, CDR2 SQIVND (reference sequence). Based on the CDR3 plus reference TRBV19 and TRBJ1-5, the full variable domain is DGGITQSPKYLFRKEGQNVTLSCEQNLNHDAMYWYRQDPGQGLRLIYYSQIVNDFQKGDIAEGYSVSREKKESFPLTVTSAQKNPTAFYLCASSMGGGDQPQHFGDGTRLSIL.

The chain has TRBV19 and TRBJ1-5, with 8 bases aligning to TRBD1. V dropped 4 bases and J dropped 11; count of bases not matched to a gene: 13. This CDR3 has 15 amino acids. The V gene's germline CDR1 is LNHDA and CDR2 SQIVND (reference sequence). This CDR3 is CASSSRGRPKLTQHF. The CDR3 DNA is TGTGCCAGTAGTAGCAGGGGGCGGCCGAAGTTGACCCAGCATTTT. Full variable domain (missing parts from reference TRBV19 and TRBJ1-5): DGGITQSPKYLFRKEGQNVTLSCEQNLNHDAMYWYRQDPGQGLRLIYYSQIVNDFQKGDIAEGYSVSREKKESFPLTVTSAQKNPTAFYLCASSSRGRPKLTQHFGDGTRLSIL.

The chain has TRBV6-5 and TRBJ1-1; D call uncertain. The V and J ends lost 2 bases and 1 base respectively, with 5 bases between them. CDR1 and CDR2 from the germline V gene are MNHEY and SVGAGI. The CDR3 contains 13 residues. The CDR3 loop is CASSYRRNTEAFF. DNA of the CDR3: TGTGCCAGCAGTTACCGGAGGAACACTGAAGCTTTCTTT.

V and J are TRBV5-8 and TRBJ2-7; 10 bases line up with TRBD1. The V gene end was trimmed by 4 bases and the J gene end by 5 bases; junction bases not matched to a gene: 9. This CDR3 region has 15 residues. The germline V gene has CDR1 SGHTS and CDR2 YDEGEE. The CDR3: CASSRPGQGMHEQYF. The CDR3 DNA reads as TGTGCCAGCAGCCGGCCGGGACAGGGGATGCACGAGCAGTACTTC.

J is TRBJ2-2 and V is TRBV30; TRBD2 aligns across 12 bases. From germline, CDR1 is GTSNPN and CDR2 SVGIG (reference sequence). The CDR3 is 15 residues long. V was clipped by 3 bases and J by 3 bases; unmatched bases: 2. This CDR3 is CAWRLAGGHTGELFF. In DNA form, the CDR3 reads TGTGCCTGGAGGCTAGCGGGGGGGCACACCGGGGAGCTGTTTTTT.

This clone occurred a few times. CDR3 in DNA: TGTGCCAGCAGCGTTTACACGGGAGCGGGCTACACCTTC. It specifies CASSVYTGAGYTF. The rearrangement uses TRBV9 and TRBJ1-2; D unclear. V was shortened by 2 bases and J by 8 bases, with 13 bases between the two germline ends. Germline V lookup: CDR1 SGDLS, CDR2 YYNGEE. This CDR3 contains 13 residues.

J is TRBJ1-2 and V is TRBV6-6; D may be TRBD1 (6 bases). This CDR3 has 15 residues. V was cut by 2 bases and J by 8 bases, with 18 bases left in between. CDR1 is MNHNY, CDR2 SVGAGI, per germline (reference sequence). In nucleotides, the CDR3 is TGTGCCAGCAGTTACGCCGGGCAGGGGTCGGGAGGCTACACCTTC. This encodes CASSYAGQGSGGYTF.

This clone was picked up one time. The gene calls are TRBV7-2 and TRBJ2-2, with D possibly TRBD1 on 5 matching bases. Trimming pared 5 bases from V and 0 bases from J, leaving 13 bases between. Per the germline V gene, CDR1 is SGHTA and CDR2 is FQGNSA. This CDR3 contains 16 residues. This chain's CDR3 is CASSPGQRANTGELFF. The CDR3 DNA reads TGTGCCAGCAGCCCAGGGCAAAGGGCGAACACCGGGGAGCTGTTTTTT.

The CDR3 nucleotides read TGTGCCAGCAGTTACTCAGGAGGACGGAACACTGAAGCTTTCTTT. Translation: CASSYSGGRNTEAFF. The chain links TRBV6-5 to TRBJ1-1; no definite D call. Germline assignment: CDR1 MNHEY and CDR2 SVGAGI. The germline V and J ends were trimmed by 0 bases and 1 base, with 9 bases remaining between them. The CDR3 consists of 15 residues.